This T cell receptor (beta chain) was recovered during a study of T cell changes during pregnancy in multiple sclerosis. The V gene lost 3 bases and the J gene lost 2 bases, with 14 bases spanning the gap. Germline values: CDR1 MDHEN, CDR2 SYDVKM. CDR3 length equals 16 residues. Some clones are missing from TCRdb's copy, which holds only in-frame ones; the method was immunoSEQ multiplex PCR. The table lists 35,000 to 50,000 clones, 88% of them singletons. The sequence was collected from a female donor with multiple sclerosis, enrolled in a pregnancy study. The sequences come from CD4+ T cells from peripheral blood mononuclear cells, collected in the second trimester of pregnancy. The V gene is TRBV28, the J gene TRBJ2-1; D gene ambiguous. This chain's CDR3 is CASSFSHRTPYNEQFF. The CDR3 coding sequence is TGTGCCAGCAGTTTTAGCCATAGAACTCCCTACAATGAGCAGTTCTTC.